A single sample is the source of the 4 T cell receptor beta chains below, sequenced in a study of T-cell reconstitution after alpha-beta-depleted transplantation in children. Preparation of the TCRbeta library used unique molecular identifiers. One entry per CDR3 protein results from TCRdb running MiXCR on the PCR reads. Among about 97,000 distinct CDR3 sequences listed, less than 6% were seen once. The sample in question was PBMCs, mostly from graft donor cells, obtained 60 days after TCRalphabeta/CD19-depleted stem cell transplant. These receptors all come from a female patient aged 2-10 years who had a stem cell transplant for Fanconi anemia, so the T cells may come from the graft donor.

This clonotype appeared many times. This rearrangement joins TRBV5-6 to TRBJ2-2; no clear D gene. This CDR3 is 14 amino acids long. The germline V gene has CDR1 SGHDT and CDR2 YYEEEE. The V end lost 1 base, the J end lost 1 base, and 5 bases lay between the germline ends. This CDR3 is CASSLRENTGELFF. CDR3 DNA: TGTGCCAGCAGCTTGCGAGAGAACACCGGGGAGCTGTTTTTT.

The table lists this clonotype with many counts. The chain has TRBV5-1 and TRBJ2-1, with D possibly matching TRBD2 (7 bases). Germline lookup yields CDR1 SGHRS and CDR2 YFSETQ. The CDR3 consists of 16 residues. Trimming cost V 0 bases and J 3 bases, with 13 bases left between them. This CDR3 reads CASSLGPGGFYNEQFF. The CDR3 region has the DNA TGCGCCAGCAGCTTGGGTCCGGGGGGCTTCTACAATGAGCAGTTCTTC.

This clonotype was seen repeatedly, ten times or more. The chain links TRBV9 to TRBJ1-3; D might be TRBD1 (6 bases). In germline, CDR1 is SGDLS, CDR2 YYNGEE. Trimming took 3 bases from V and 2 from J, leaving 15 bases between them. The CDR3 runs to 16 residues. This CDR3 is CASSAQQGRAGNTIYF. The CDR3 DNA sequence: TGTGCCAGCAGCGCGCAACAGGGAAGGGCTGGAAACACCATATATTTT. Full variable domain (outside the CDR3, taken from reference TRBV9 and TRBJ1-3): DSGVTQTPKHLITATGQRVTLRCSPRSGDLSVYWYQQSLDQGLQFLIQYYNGEERAKGNILERFSAQQFPDLHSELNLSSLELGDSALYFCASSAQQGRAGNTIYFGEGSWLTVV.

This clonotype was detected many times. The J gene is TRBJ2-4, the V gene TRBV18; TRBD2 matches at 7 bases. The CDR3 contains 15 residues. With V trimmed by 3 bases and J by 3 bases, 5 bases remained unmatched. From germline, CDR1 is KGHSH and CDR2 LQKENI. The CDR3 region is CASSPHGGIKNIQYF. The CDR3 region has the DNA TGTGCCAGCTCACCGCACGGGGGGATCAAAAACATTCAGTACTTC.